Shown below are 27 T cell receptor beta chains from a single sample sequenced in a study of cytomegalovirus exposure and HLA in healthy donors. Vbeta (60) and Jbeta (13) primers were used in the PCR. Assay used: immunoSEQ multiplex PCR; TCRdb lists only in-frame clones, some missing. The table lists around 100,000 clones, more than 65% of them singletons. Sequencing used PBMCs. These receptors originate from a woman in her 50s in good health and CMV-seropositive.

The rearrangement links TRBV11-1 to TRBJ1-2, with D possibly being TRBD1 (6 bases). The CDR3 totals 13 residues. Trimming took 6 bases from V and 4 from J, leaving 12 bases between them. Germline CDR1 SGHAT, CDR2 FQDESV (reference sequence). CDR3 sequence: CASRKMDSYGYTF. DNA of the CDR3: TGTGCCAGCAGGAAGATGGACAGCTATGGCTACACCTTC.

The chain joins TRBV14 to TRBJ2-6; D is ambiguous. This CDR3 is built from 16 residues. Deletions cut 2 bases from V and 2 bases from J, with 10 bases between. Germline lookup yields CDR1 SGHDN and CDR2 FVKESK. The DNA for the CDR3 is TGTGCCAGCAGCCAATTTACGACTGCTGGGGCCAACGTCCTGACTTTC. Its protein product is CASSQFTTAGANVLTF.

CDR3 sequence: CASSPTGVTDTQYF. CDR3 nucleotides: TGTGCCAGCAGCCCCACAGGGGTCACAGATACGCAGTATTTT. This chain joins TRBV14 and TRBJ2-3; TRBD1 aligns across 7 bases. The CDR3 totals 14 residues. The V gene's germline CDR1 is SGHDN and CDR2 FVKESK. J gave up 2 bases and V 4 bases, and 3 bases lay outside the gene matches.

The rearrangement links TRBV4-1 to TRBJ1-2; 8 bases fit TRBD1. Germline V lookup: CDR1 MGHRA, CDR2 YSYEKL. V was pared by 3 bases and J by 4 bases, with 7 bases of the junction left unmatched. This CDR3 has 15 residues. Here the CDR3 reads CASSQDRQGSYGYTF. CDR3 DNA sequence: TGCGCCAGCAGCCAGGATAGACAGGGGTCCTATGGCTACACCTTC.

The chain carries TRBV15 and TRBJ1-6; D gene uncertain. Germline CDR1 and CDR2: LNHNV and YYDKDF (reference sequence). The CDR3 is 13 residues long. Trimming stripped 5 bases from V and 3 bases from J, with 5 bases between. The CDR3 sequence: CATSSRYNSPLHF. Here the CDR3 DNA reads TGTGCCACCAGCTCCCGCTATAATTCACCCCTCCACTTT.

The count of this clone is one. The CDR3 here is CASSPGRDYGYTF. In DNA, the CDR3 is TGTGCCAGCAGCCCCGGGAGAGACTATGGCTACACCTTC. The chain recombines TRBV11-2 with TRBJ1-2; D is ambiguous. The CDR3 runs to 13 residues. With 5 bases removed from V and 3 bases from J, the gap between germline ends came to 10 bases. The V gene's germline CDR1 is SGHAT and CDR2 FQNNGV.

The V and J genes are TRBV5-8 and TRBJ2-3, with 7 bases that match TRBD2. CDR1 is SGHTS, CDR2 YDEGEE, per germline. CDR3 size: 16 residues. V was pared by 6 bases and J by 2 bases, with 12 bases of the junction left unmatched. The CDR3 here is CASTGGKGLLTDTQYF. The DNA of the CDR3 is TGTGCCAGCACCGGGGGGAAAGGACTCCTCACAGATACGCAGTATTTT.

The genes are TRBV9 and TRBJ2-3, with TRBD1 matching over 9 bases. Per germline, CDR1 SGDLS and CDR2 YYNGEE. The CDR3 spans 16 residues. Trimming removed 4 bases from V and 4 bases from J; junction bases left unmatched: 10. CDR3 in DNA: TGTGCCAGCAGCTCGACACAGGGGGCCGAGTCAGATACGCAGTATTTT. Protein sequence: CASSSTQGAESDTQYF. Supplemented by reference TRBV9 and TRBJ2-3, the full variable domain reads DSGVTQTPKHLITATGQRVTLRCSPRSGDLSVYWYQQSLDQGLQFLIQYYNGEERAKGNILERFSAQQFPDLHSELNLSSLELGDSALYFCASSSTQGAESDTQYFGPGTRLTVL.

V usage is TRBV18 and J usage is TRBJ1-6; D gene unclear. V shed 3 bases and J shed 0 bases, with 6 bases lying between them. The CDR3 extends over 15 amino acids. Germline CDR1 and CDR2: KGHSH and LQKENI. CDR3 sequence (DNA): TGTGCCAGCTCACCGGGGAGCTCCTATAATTCACCCCTCCACTTT. As protein: CASSPGSSYNSPLHF.

This chain joins TRBV7-8 and TRBJ1-1; no clear D. With 5 bases removed from V and 10 bases from J, the gap between germline ends came to 17 bases. Germline V gene data show CDR1 as SGHVS and CDR2 as FQNEAQ. This CDR3 has 13 amino acids. In nucleotides, the CDR3 is TGTGCCAGCAGCGTAGATGACGGGGTTTCAGCTTTCTTT. This codes for CASSVDDGVSAFF. Drawing the rest from reference TRBV7-8 and TRBJ1-1, the complete variable domain is GAGVSQSPRYKVAKRGQDVALRCDPISGHVSLFWYQQALGQGPEFLTYFQNEAQLDKSGLPSDRFFAERPEGSVSTLKIQRTQQEDSAVYLCASSVDDGVSAFFGQGTRLTVV.

V gene TRBV7-9 combines with J gene TRBJ2-5; TRBD2 matches at 14 bases. The J call is in doubt because the DNA end fits TRBJ2-7 better. This CDR3 region has 17 residues. Germline CDR1 reads SEHNR; CDR2 reads FQNEAQ (reference sequence). CDR3 loop: CASRGGLAGAYSYEQYF. CDR3 coding DNA: TGTGCCAGCCGTGGGGGACTAGCGGGGGCCTACTCCTACGAGCAGTACTTC.

The rearrangement joins TRBV6-5 to TRBJ1-1; no reliable D call. The V gene lost 0 bases and the J gene lost 3 bases, with 8 bases spanning the gap. This CDR3 has 14 amino acids. The germline V gene encodes CDR1 MNHEY and CDR2 SVGAGI. The CDR3 coding sequence is TGTGCCAGCAGTTACTCGCGGTGGGACACTGAAGCTTTCTTT. It yields the protein CASSYSRWDTEAFF.

V is TRBV19 and J is TRBJ1-2; possibly TRBD1 for D (5 bases). There are 13 residues in the CDR3. The germline CDR1 and CDR2 sequences are LNHDA and SQIVND (reference sequence). V lost 4 bases and J 4 bases, leaving 10 bases between the germline ends. The CDR3 DNA reads TGTGCCAGTAGTACCCCGGGGGGCTATGGCTACACCTTC. Encoded protein: CASSTPGGYGYTF.

Notes on this clone: This sample includes further DNA sequences coding for the same CDR3. V and J are TRBV9 and TRBJ2-3; possibly TRBD2 for D (6 bases). Germline V gene lookup returns CDR1 SGDLS and CDR2 YYNGEE. The germline V and J ends were trimmed by 2 bases and 6 bases, with 16 bases remaining between them. This CDR3 spans 15 amino acids. For the CDR3, the DNA is TGTGCCAGCAGCGTGGGGGGATTGTTAAGGGATACGCAGTATTTT. Its translation is CASSVGGLLRDTQYF.

As concerns this clone: The sample contains more than one DNA sequence encoding this CDR3. The J gene is TRBJ2-5, the V gene TRBV6-5; 11 bases are a match to TRBD2. V shed 0 bases, J shed 5 bases, and the junction held 5 bases outside the gene matches. From germline, CDR1 is MNHEY and CDR2 SVGAGI. This CDR3 contains 16 residues. CDR3 bases: TGTGCCAGCAGTTACTCCGGGACTAGCGGCCAGGAGACCCAGTACTTC. Translating it yields CASSYSGTSGQETQYF.

The chain couples TRBV9 to TRBJ1-1; the match to TRBD1 covers 7 bases. The V and J ends lost 1 base and 5 bases, in that order; junction bases with no gene match: 5. CDR3 length: 14 amino acids. The germline V gene has CDR1 SGDLS and CDR2 YYNGEE. CDR3 loop: CASSVKGARTEAFF. CDR3 in DNA: TGTGCCAGCAGCGTAAAGGGGGCGCGTACTGAAGCTTTCTTT.

The chain couples TRBV28 to TRBJ2-6, with a weak D call TRBD1 (5 bases). The CDR3 contains 15 residues. V was pared by 7 bases and J by 2 bases, with 12 bases between. Per the germline V gene, CDR1 is MDHEN and CDR2 is SYDVKM. Here the CDR3 reads CASNQRGAGANVLTF. CDR3 sequence (DNA): TGTGCCAGCAACCAAAGGGGCGCTGGGGCCAACGTCCTGACTTTC.

The chain has TRBV10-1 and TRBJ2-3; tentative D call: TRBD2 (5 bases). The CDR3 runs to 17 residues. Germline values: CDR1 WNHNN, CDR2 SYGVQD (reference sequence). Trimming took off 2 bases at V and 0 bases at J, with 15 bases between the two ends. The CDR3 sequence is CASSEGRGPASTDTQYF. The CDR3 DNA reads as TGCGCCAGCAGTGAGGGGAGAGGCCCTGCGAGCACAGATACGCAGTATTTT.

V gene TRBV9 combines with J gene TRBJ2-7, with 8 nucleotides matching TRBD2. There are 15 residues in the CDR3. Germline V lookup: CDR1 SGDLS, CDR2 YYNGEE. The J segment lost 6 bases and the V segment lost 0 bases, leaving 8 bases of the junction unmatched. The CDR3 bases are TGTGCCAGCAGCGTAGGCCAGCGGGGGAATGGCGAGCAGTACTTC. It yields the protein CASSVGQRGNGEQYF.

As regards this clone: A read error may produce the germline difference seen at one junction end. The CDR3 spells CASSLAGGFNEQFF. Written as DNA, the CDR3 is TGTGCCAGCAGCCTAGCGGGAGGGTTCAATGAGCAGTTCTTC. The chain couples TRBV7-9 to TRBJ2-1, with 12 bases fitting TRBD2. The germline gives CDR1 SEHNR, CDR2 FQNEAQ (reference sequence). This CDR3 comprises 14 residues.

V usage is TRBV30 and J usage is TRBJ2-7; 9 bases are a match to TRBD1. Per the germline V gene, CDR1 is GTSNPN and CDR2 is SVGIG (reference sequence). This CDR3 has 15 residues. With 3 bases clipped from V and 5 bases from J, the junction kept 11 bases outside the gene matches. The CDR3 coding sequence is TGTGCCTGGAGGGGGGGAGGACAGGGGCGGAACGAGCAGTACTTC. Protein: CAWRGGGQGRNEQYF.

The chain links TRBV9 to TRBJ1-3; D gene ambiguous. CDR3 length: 15 amino acids. V lost 4 bases and J 5 bases, leaving 16 bases between the germline ends. The germline CDR1 and CDR2 sequences are SGDLS and YYNGEE. CDR3 residues: CASSSGSGDRNTIYF. In nucleotides, the CDR3 is TGTGCCAGCAGCTCTGGAAGTGGAGATCGAAACACCATATATTTT.

This rearrangement joins TRBV28 to TRBJ1-1, with a possible D match to TRBD1 (5 bases). The germline V and J ends were trimmed by 4 bases and 3 bases, with 15 bases remaining between them. The CDR3 has 15 residues. In germline, CDR1 is MDHEN, CDR2 SYDVKM. DNA of the CDR3: TGTGCCAGCAGTTCCTCAGGGTTCGGGTACACTGAAGCTTTCTTT. Translation gives CASSSSGFGYTEAFF.

Remarks on this clone: Other nucleotide sequences from this sample produce the same CDR3. The chain employs TRBV29-1 and TRBJ2-3; 9 bases fit TRBD1. Germline assignment: CDR1 SQVTM and CDR2 ANQGSEA. CDR3 length: 14 residues. V lost 6 bases to trimming and J lost 1 base; unmatched junction nucleotides: 5. CDR3 sequence reads: CSVTGTGRTDTQYF. The CDR3 coding sequence is TGCAGCGTGACCGGGACAGGGCGCACAGATACGCAGTATTTT.

The genes are TRBV10-1 and TRBJ2-3; the match to TRBD2 covers 8 bases. This CDR3 is 15 amino acids long. Germline assignment: CDR1 WNHNN and CDR2 SYGVQD (reference sequence). V was clipped by 3 bases and J by 3 bases; unmatched bases: 5. CDR3 loop: CASSEAGVGTDTQYF. CDR3 in DNA: TGCGCCAGCAGTGAAGCGGGAGTGGGGACAGATACGCAGTATTTT.

V usage is TRBV4-2 and J usage is TRBJ2-3, with 8 bases that match TRBD2. Germline V gene data show CDR1 as LGHNA and CDR2 as YNFKEQ. V dropped 1 base and J dropped 6; count of bases not matched to a gene: 9. The CDR3 has 16 amino acids. The CDR3 sequence is CASSQGAPAGADTQYF. In DNA, the CDR3 is TGTGCCAGCAGCCAAGGGGCCCCAGCGGGGGCGGATACGCAGTATTTT.

The V and J genes are TRBV15 and TRBJ1-4, with D perhaps matching TRBD1 (6 bases). From germline, CDR1 is LNHNV and CDR2 YYDKDF (reference sequence). The V gene lost 0 bases and the J gene lost 12 bases, with 11 bases spanning the gap. The CDR3 spans 13 residues. CDR3 in DNA: TGTGCCACCAGCAGAGATCCCCAGGGGCAACTGTTTTTT. Protein sequence: CATSRDPQGQLFF.